One and the same sample provided the 26 T cell receptor beta chains below, sequenced in a study of CD8 T cells in ankylosing spondylitis. TCRdb reprocessed the 5' RACE reads via MiXCR and lists one record per CDR3 protein. The repertoire includes about 340,000 distinct CDR3 sequences, roughly 14% of them detected once, and approximately 1% sits in the top ten. The sequencing sample was made of blood, either unsorted or a sorted T cell fraction (not recorded which). The receptors shown here come from a male donor with ankylosing spondylitis or in good health (not recorded which).

This clonotype was observed a handful of times. This chain joins TRBV5-1 and TRBJ2-3, with TRBD2 matching 10 bases. V lost 4 bases to trimming and J lost 1 base; unmatched junction nucleotides: 9. The length of the CDR3 is 17 residues. Germline assignment: CDR1 SGHRS and CDR2 YFSETQ. The CDR3 sequence is CASSLPSGGAGTDTQYF. The DNA for the CDR3 is TGCGCCAGCAGCCTACCCAGCGGGGGGGCCGGCACAGATACGCAGTATTTT.

The chain carries TRBV19 and TRBJ2-7, with D perhaps TRBD1 (6 bases). There are 14 residues in the CDR3. Germline CDR1 and CDR2: LNHDA and SQIVND (reference sequence). Trimming shortened V by 4 bases and J by 2 bases, and 12 bases separated the two germline ends. The CDR3 reads CASSTQGRTYEQYF. The CDR3 nucleotides read TGTGCCAGTAGTACGCAGGGGAGAACCTACGAGCAGTACTTC.

This clonotype was found a few times. This rearrangement joins TRBV14 to TRBJ2-5; D unresolved. This CDR3 contains 16 residues. With 3 bases removed from V and 1 base from J, the gap between germline ends came to 15 bases. The germline V gene encodes CDR1 SGHDN and CDR2 FVKESK. The CDR3 region has the DNA TGTGCCAGCAGCCATCCTCAAAGGAGCATCCAAGAGACCCAGTACTTC. Encoded protein: CASSHPQRSIQETQYF. Full variable domain (rest looked up from reference TRBV14 and TRBJ2-5): EAGVTQFPSHSVIEKGQTVTLRCDPISGHDNLYWYRRVMGKEIKFLLHFVKESKQDESGMPNNRFLAERTGGTYSTLKVQPAELEDSGVYFCASSHPQRSIQETQYFGPGTRLLVL.

A few counts support this clonotype. The rearrangement uses TRBV12-3 or TRBV12-4 and TRBJ1-5; possible D gene TRBD1, 6 bases. The CDR3 covers 15 residues. V shed 3 bases and J shed 2 bases, with 11 bases lying between them. The CDR3 sequence is CASSFKQGGNQPQHF. The CDR3 DNA reads as TGTGCCAGCAGTTTCAAACAGGGTGGCAATCAGCCCCAGCATTTT.

The V and J genes are TRBV10-3 and TRBJ2-7; no clear D gene. This CDR3 has 16 residues. V lost 0 bases, J lost 0 bases, and 12 bases lay in between. Germline assignment: CDR1 ENHRY and CDR2 SYGVKD. The CDR3 reads CAISESRATSSYEQYF. Here the CDR3 DNA reads TGTGCCATCAGTGAGTCTAGGGCCACCAGCTCCTACGAGCAGTACTTC.

This clonotype was counted only a few times. The V and J genes are TRBV6-5 and TRBJ2-3; 7 bases agree with TRBD2. The V gene end was trimmed by 0 bases and the J gene end by 0 bases; junction bases not matched to a gene: 3. Germline-derived CDR1 and CDR2 are MNHEY and SVGAGI. The CDR3 length is 16 residues. The CDR3 sequence is CASSYSLSGSTDTQYF. The DNA for the CDR3 is TGTGCCAGCAGTTACTCCCTTAGCGGGAGCACAGATACGCAGTATTTT.

This clonotype appeared many times. The chain joins TRBV6-1 to TRBJ1-5; maybe TRBD1 (6 bases). The CDR3 has 14 amino acids. The germline V gene has CDR1 MNHNS and CDR2 SASEGT. The V and J ends lost 7 bases and 0 bases respectively, with 10 bases between them. The CDR3 spells CASIQTGSNQPQHF. The CDR3 bases are TGTGCCAGCATTCAGACAGGTAGCAATCAGCCCCAGCATTTT.

V usage is TRBV3-1 and J usage is TRBJ1-5, with D uncertain. Germline CDR1 and CDR2: LGHDT and YNNKEL (reference sequence). V was clipped by 1 base and J by 0 bases, with 10 bases between them. CDR3 length: 16 amino acids. The CDR3 sequence is CASSQGVTDSNQPQHF. CDR3 sequence (DNA): TGTGCCAGCAGCCAAGGGGTGACGGATAGCAATCAGCCCCAGCATTTT.

The gene calls are TRBV20-1 and TRBJ2-7; no firm D call. Trimming left V 4 bases short and J 5 bases short, with 24 bases between. CDR1 DFQATT and CDR2 SNEGSKA come from the germline V gene (reference sequence). CDR3 length equals 16 residues. In nucleotides, the CDR3 is TGCAGTGCTACCCCCAACGGGTGGGGATCGGGTAACGAGCAGTACTTC. It codes for CSATPNGWGSGNEQYF.

The V gene is TRBV29-1, the J gene TRBJ2-2; 7 nucleotides line up with TRBD1. The germline V gene encodes CDR1 SQVTM and CDR2 ANQGSEA. The CDR3 sequence is 15 residues long. Trimming took 5 bases from V and 0 from J; bases not matched to a gene: 6. This CDR3 is CSVSGTEANTGELFF. In DNA, the CDR3 is TGCAGCGTTTCCGGGACAGAAGCGAACACCGGGGAGCTGTTTTTT.

V gene TRBV12-3 or TRBV12-4 combines with J gene TRBJ2-2; 9 nucleotides align to TRBD2. The V and J ends lost 4 bases and 9 bases, in that order; junction bases with no gene match: 3. The CDR3 extends over 13 amino acids. The CDR3 region has the DNA TGTGCCAGCAGTTCCGGGACTAGCCGGGAGCTGTTTTTT. It encodes CASSSGTSRELFF.

This clonotype was detected only a few times. This sequence joins TRBV20-1 and TRBJ1-1, with unresolved D. Per the germline V gene, CDR1 is DFQATT and CDR2 is SNEGSKA (reference sequence). The CDR3 is made up of 14 amino acids. V gave up 0 bases and J gave up 5 bases, with 13 bases separating them. In nucleotides, the CDR3 is TGCAGTGCTAGAGATCCACCTGAGGGTACTGAAGCTTTCTTT. Translating gives CSARDPPEGTEAFF.

This clonotype was picked up a small number of times. V usage is TRBV11-3 and J usage is TRBJ2-2; unclear D gene. The CDR3 is 13 residues long. Trimming pared 0 bases from V and 9 bases from J, leaving 8 bases between. From germline, CDR1 is SGHNT and CDR2 YENEEA. CDR3 sequence reads: CASSLDPGRELFF. The CDR3 DNA sequence: TGTGCCAGCAGCTTAGATCCTGGGAGGGAGCTGTTTTTT.

In this sample, this clonotype turned up many times. The chain employs TRBV6-5 and TRBJ2-1; 9 nucleotides agree with TRBD1. Germline assignment: CDR1 MNHEY and CDR2 SVGAGI. V shed 4 bases and J 7 bases; nucleotides not matched to a gene: 8. This CDR3 comprises 15 residues. This CDR3 reads CASSWIGTGRNEQFF. The CDR3 region has the DNA TGTGCCAGCAGTTGGATCGGGACAGGGAGGAATGAGCAGTTCTTC.

The sample holds a few counts of this clonotype. This chain connects TRBV7-9 to TRBJ2-3; 9 bases line up with TRBD2. Germline CDR1 and CDR2: SEHNR and FQNEAQ (reference sequence). The CDR3 contains 17 residues. The V segment lost 1 base and the J segment 3 bases; nucleotides outside the gene matches: 8. The CDR3 DNA is TGTGCCAGCAGCTTAGGAGCGGGAGGTCAAGGAACAGATACGCAGTATTTT. It translates to CASSLGAGGQGTDTQYF.

The chain is built from TRBV20-1 and TRBJ2-5; 7 nucleotides align to TRBD1. Trimming removed 6 bases from V and 4 bases from J; junction bases left unmatched: 5. This CDR3 is built from 12 residues. CDR1 is DFQATT and CDR2 is SNEGSKA in the germline V gene (reference sequence). CDR3 protein: CSAGQAGETQYF. CDR3 nucleotide sequence: TGCAGTGCCGGACAGGCTGGAGAGACCCAGTACTTC.

The J gene is TRBJ2-1, the V gene TRBV7-9; D not resolved. The CDR3 extends over 11 amino acids. Germline V CDR1 and CDR2: SEHNR, FQNEAQ (reference sequence). V dropped 7 bases and J dropped 10 bases, with 11 bases sitting between them. CDR3 sequence (DNA): TGTGCCAGCACTCCACCTTCGGAGCAGTTCTTC. It specifies CASTPPSEQFF.

This clonotype showed up many times. V gene TRBV4-2 combines with J gene TRBJ2-1; no reliable D call. Germline loops: CDR1 LGHNA, CDR2 YNFKEQ. This CDR3 spans 17 amino acids. V was cut by 5 bases and J by 6 bases, with 23 bases left in between. CDR3 loop: CASSRNGRQSKGNEQFF. DNA of the CDR3: TGTGCCAGCAGCAGAAACGGCCGGCAATCTAAAGGCAATGAGCAGTTCTTC.

This clonotype was recorded a few times. The V call is TRBV9, the J call TRBJ2-3; 7 nucleotides line up with TRBD2. Germline CDR1 SGDLS, CDR2 YYNGEE. The CDR3 consists of 16 residues. The trim removed 2 bases at V and 6 bases at J, leaving 12 bases unmatched. Here the CDR3 DNA reads TGTGCCAGCAGCGTCCCCGGAGGACTAGGGATGGATACGCAGTATTTT. Its protein is CASSVPGGLGMDTQYF. Combining the CDR3 with reference TRBV9 and TRBJ2-3 gives the whole variable domain DSGVTQTPKHLITATGQRVTLRCSPRSGDLSVYWYQQSLDQGLQFLIQYYNGEERAKGNILERFSAQQFPDLHSELNLSSLELGDSALYFCASSVPGGLGMDTQYFGPGTRLTVL.

This clonotype has ten or more counts. J is TRBJ2-1 and V is TRBV5-1; D possibly corresponds to TRBD1 (6 bases). V shed 5 bases and J shed 7 bases, with 16 bases lying between them. The CDR3 has 14 amino acids. Germline V gene lookup returns CDR1 SGHRS and CDR2 YFSETQ. DNA for the CDR3: TGCGCCAGCAGTCTACAGGGTCTCGTGAATGAGCAGTTCTTC. It is translated as CASSLQGLVNEQFF.

This clonotype appeared a single time. This chain joins TRBV2 and TRBJ2-1; 7 bases match TRBD2. V lost 5 bases to trimming and J lost 6 bases; unmatched junction nucleotides: 13. Germline CDR1 SNHLY, CDR2 FYNNEI. The length of the CDR3 is 16 residues. CDR3 DNA sequence: TGTGCCAGCAGTCCTCATGGCGGGAGTTCCCCCAATGAGCAGTTCTTC. Its protein product is CASSPHGGSSPNEQFF.

This clonotype was counted only a few times. The genes are TRBV5-5 and TRBJ2-5; D is possibly TRBD2 (5 bases). Trimming left V 1 base short and J 2 bases short, with 6 bases between. The CDR3 sequence is 13 residues long. Germline V lookup: CDR1 SGHKS, CDR2 YYEKEE (reference sequence). CDR3 bases: TGTGCCAGCAGCTTGTGGGAGCAAGAGACCCAGTACTTC. Amino acids: CASSLWEQETQYF.

This chain connects TRBV5-8 to TRBJ2-5, with D tentatively TRBD2 (6 bases). The CDR3 covers 16 residues. CDR1 SGHTS and CDR2 YDEGEE come from the germline V gene. Between the trimmed V and J ends, which lost 0 bases and 2 bases, there was a span of 14 bases. CDR3: CASSLGRGGPQETQYF. As DNA, the CDR3 is TGTGCCAGCAGCTTGGGACGGGGAGGCCCTCAAGAGACCCAGTACTTC.

A few counts support this clonotype. The CDR3 coding sequence is TGTGCCAGCAGCCCCCGACAGGGGGACCAGCCCCAGCATTTT. It yields the protein CASSPRQGDQPQHF. J is TRBJ1-5 and V is TRBV7-2; 9 bases match TRBD1. From germline, CDR1 is SGHTA and CDR2 FQGNSA. The CDR3 runs to 14 residues. Unmatched junction bases numbered 6, after V lost 5 bases and J lost 7 bases.

This rearrangement joins TRBV6-1 to TRBJ2-6; D is unresolved. Trimming shortened V by 3 bases and J by 3 bases, and 6 bases separated the two germline ends. CDR3 size: 14 residues. Germline V gene lookup returns CDR1 MNHNS and CDR2 SASEGT. The CDR3 loop is CASSDPGGANVLTF. CDR3 sequence (DNA): TGTGCCAGCAGTGATCCGGGTGGGGCCAACGTCCTGACTTTC.

This clonotype was observed a handful of times. V is TRBV12-3 or TRBV12-4 and J is TRBJ2-5; the match to TRBD2 covers 7 bases. V shed 0 bases and J 5 bases; nucleotides not matched to a gene: 3. The CDR3 loop spans 14 amino acids. CDR3 sequence reads: CASSLALGGETQYF. The CDR3 DNA reads as TGTGCCAGCAGTTTAGCGCTGGGGGGGGAGACCCAGTACTTC.